This record looks at one T cell receptor (beta chain) sequence and its context. The antigen is not known. The data derive from a study of cytomegalovirus exposure and HLA in healthy donors. Study results and caveats: Judged likely to be a sequencing artifact was a cluster of highly shared sequence variants. It was shown in a later analysis that HLA-associated TCR beta chains were more clonally expanded than other, equally common chains. Follow-up analysis later connected one missense variant in DCLRE1C with trimming of TCR beta V- and J-genes.

Each donor was healthy, and each was a bone marrow donor. Primers included in the PCR were 60 Vbeta and 13 Jbeta primers. This table comes from immunoSEQ multiplex PCR, and its TCRdb copy is limited to in-frame clones, with some not included. The sample contains roughly 100,000 clones, 76% of which appear only once. CDR3 size: 16 residues. The chain carries TRBV21-1 and TRBJ1-4; the table names TRBD1, a call not compared with the DNA. TRBV21-1 is marked as a pseudogene. The source is a man aged 35 to 55 in good health and CMV-seropositive. Sequencing was carried out using PBMCs. The CDR3 DNA reads TGTGCCAGCAGCAAAGGAGGCAGGGCAACTAATGAAAAACTGTTTTTT. Its translation: CASSKGGRATNEKLFF.